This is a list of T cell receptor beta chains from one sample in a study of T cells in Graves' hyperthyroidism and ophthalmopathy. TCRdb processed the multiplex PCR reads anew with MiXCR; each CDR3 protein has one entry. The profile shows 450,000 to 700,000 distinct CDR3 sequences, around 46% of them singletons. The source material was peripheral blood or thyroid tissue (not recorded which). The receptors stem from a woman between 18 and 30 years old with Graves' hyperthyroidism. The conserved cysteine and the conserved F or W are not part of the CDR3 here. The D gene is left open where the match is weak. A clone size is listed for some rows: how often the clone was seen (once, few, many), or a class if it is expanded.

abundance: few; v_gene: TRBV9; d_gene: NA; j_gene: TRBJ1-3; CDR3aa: ASSVGRASGNTIY
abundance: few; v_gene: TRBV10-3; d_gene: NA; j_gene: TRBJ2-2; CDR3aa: AISSDREDTGELF
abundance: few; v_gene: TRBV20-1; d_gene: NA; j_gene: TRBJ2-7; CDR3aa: SAGGEQY
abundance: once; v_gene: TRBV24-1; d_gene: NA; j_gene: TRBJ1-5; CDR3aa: ATSERNSNQPQH
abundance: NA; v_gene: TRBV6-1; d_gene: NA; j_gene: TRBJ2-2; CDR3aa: ASRQGTVNTGELF
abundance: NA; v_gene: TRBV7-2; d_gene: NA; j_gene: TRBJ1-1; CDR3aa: ASSLVWRANTEAF
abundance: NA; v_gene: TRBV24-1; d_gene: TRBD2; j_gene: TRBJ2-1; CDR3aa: ATSDLGREGVEQF
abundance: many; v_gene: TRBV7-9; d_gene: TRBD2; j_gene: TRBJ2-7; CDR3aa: ASSLAIGLAYEQY
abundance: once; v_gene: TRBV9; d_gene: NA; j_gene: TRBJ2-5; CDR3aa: ASSVVGEQETQY
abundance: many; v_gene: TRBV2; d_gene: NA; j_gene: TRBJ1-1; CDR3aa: ASGIRVGGTEAF
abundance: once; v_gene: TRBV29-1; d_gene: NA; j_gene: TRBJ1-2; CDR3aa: SVEKGPALGYT
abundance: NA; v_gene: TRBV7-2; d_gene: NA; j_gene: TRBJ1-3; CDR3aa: ASSLEDKNYGYTIY
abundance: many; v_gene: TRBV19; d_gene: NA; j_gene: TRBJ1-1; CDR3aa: ASSKGEGDEAF
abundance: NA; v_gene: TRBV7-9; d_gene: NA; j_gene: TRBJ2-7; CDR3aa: ASSKVVDSYEQY
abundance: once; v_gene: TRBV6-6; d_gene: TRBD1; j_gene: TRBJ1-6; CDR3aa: ASSGTGPNSPLH
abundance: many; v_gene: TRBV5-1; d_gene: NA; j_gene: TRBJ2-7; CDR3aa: ASSWGVADPLDEQY
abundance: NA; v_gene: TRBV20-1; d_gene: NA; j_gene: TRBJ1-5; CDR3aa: SVTTGYSETQH
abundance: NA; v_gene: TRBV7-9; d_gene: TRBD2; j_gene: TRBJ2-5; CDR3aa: ASSTWTSGSRVTQY
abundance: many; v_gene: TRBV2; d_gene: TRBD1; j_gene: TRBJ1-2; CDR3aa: ASSEALGTGHYGYT
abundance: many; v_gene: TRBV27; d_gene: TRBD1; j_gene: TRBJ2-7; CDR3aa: ASSSGTGLDEQY
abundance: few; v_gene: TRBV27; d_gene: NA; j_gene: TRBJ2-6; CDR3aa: ASSSAAIRAANVLT
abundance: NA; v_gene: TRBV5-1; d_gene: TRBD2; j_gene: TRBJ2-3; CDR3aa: ASSLPSGGTDTQY
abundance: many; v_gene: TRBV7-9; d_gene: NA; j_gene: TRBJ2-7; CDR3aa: ASSLGQLTYEQY
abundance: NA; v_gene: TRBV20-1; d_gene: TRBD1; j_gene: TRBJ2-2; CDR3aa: SARRTGNTGELS
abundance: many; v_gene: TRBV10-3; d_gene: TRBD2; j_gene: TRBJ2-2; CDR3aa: AISEWGTSGPNTGELF
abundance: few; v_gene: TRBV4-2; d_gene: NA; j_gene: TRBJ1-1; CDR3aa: ASSPRTRGNTEAF